The clone carrying this T cell receptor (beta chain) has ten or more counts. What it recognizes is unknown. The CDR3 spans 16 residues. Trimming removed 1 base from V and 5 bases from J; junction bases left unmatched: 10. In germline, CDR1 is SNHLY, CDR2 FYNNEI. The authors amplified TCR beta CDR3 regions, and they did so from RNA transcripts for repertoire sequencing. Scientists carried out first-round RT-PCR using HTBI primers and then a second-round multiplex PCR. TCRdb re-analysed the multiplex PCR reads in MiXCR, keeping a single row per CDR3 protein. In the table there are about 480,000 distinct CDR3 sequences, approximately 15% of which are singletons. This sample is part of a study of Graves' ophthalmopathy and Graves' hyperthyroidism. Findings and caveats of the study: Most thyroid-expanded clonotypes exceeding 0.001 frequency were also found in blood. Forecasting of ophthalmopathy progression by the model achieved more than 70% sensitivity and less than 80% specificity.

J is TRBJ2-7 and V is TRBV2; 8 bases line up with TRBD1. Material: blood. This receptor was obtained from a woman aged 30 to 39 with Graves' ophthalmopathy. CDR3 coding DNA: TGTGCCAGCAGTGAAGAGGGGACAGGTTTTATAGACGAGCAGTACTTC. Translation gives CASSEEGTGFIDEQYF.